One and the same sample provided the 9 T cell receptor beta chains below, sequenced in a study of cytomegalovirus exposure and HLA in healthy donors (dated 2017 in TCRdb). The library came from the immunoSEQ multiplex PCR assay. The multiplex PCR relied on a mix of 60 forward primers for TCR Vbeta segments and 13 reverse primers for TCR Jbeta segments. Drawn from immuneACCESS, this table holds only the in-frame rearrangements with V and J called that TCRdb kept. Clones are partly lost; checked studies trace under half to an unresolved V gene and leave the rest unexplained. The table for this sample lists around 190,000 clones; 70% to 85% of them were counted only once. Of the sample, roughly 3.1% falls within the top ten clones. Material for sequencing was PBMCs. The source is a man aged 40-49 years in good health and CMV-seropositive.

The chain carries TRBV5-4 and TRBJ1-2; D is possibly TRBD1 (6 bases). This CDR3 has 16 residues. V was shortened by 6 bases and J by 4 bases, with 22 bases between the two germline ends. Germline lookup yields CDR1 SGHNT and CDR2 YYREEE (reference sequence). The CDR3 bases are TGTGCCAGCATCCCGGGGGGTGTCCAGGGGATCTATGGCTACACCTTC. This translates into CASIPGGVQGIYGYTF. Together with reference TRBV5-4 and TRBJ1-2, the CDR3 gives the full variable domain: ETGVTQSPTHLIKTRGQQVTLRCSSQSGHNTVSWYQQALGQGPQFIFQYYREEENGRGNFPPRFSGLQFPNYSSELNVNALELDDSALYLCASIPGGVQGIYGYTFGSGTRLTVV.

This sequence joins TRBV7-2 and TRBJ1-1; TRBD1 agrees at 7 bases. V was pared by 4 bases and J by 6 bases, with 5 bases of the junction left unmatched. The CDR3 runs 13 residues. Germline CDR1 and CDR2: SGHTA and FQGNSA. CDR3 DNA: TGTGCCAGCAGCTCCTACAGGGGCGCTGAAGCTTTCTTT. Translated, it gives CASSSYRGAEAFF.

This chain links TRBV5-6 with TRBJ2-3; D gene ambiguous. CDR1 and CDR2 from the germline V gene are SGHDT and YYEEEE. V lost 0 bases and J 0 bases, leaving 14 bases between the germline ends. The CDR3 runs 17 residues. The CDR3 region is CASSLVAYYTSTDTQYF. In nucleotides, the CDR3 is TGTGCCAGCAGCTTGGTAGCATACTATACTAGCACAGATACGCAGTATTTT.

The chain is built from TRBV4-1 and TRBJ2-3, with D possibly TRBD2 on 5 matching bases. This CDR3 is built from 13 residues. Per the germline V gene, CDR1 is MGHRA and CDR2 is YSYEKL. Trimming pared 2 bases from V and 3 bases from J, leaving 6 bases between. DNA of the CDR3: TGCGCCAGCAGCCAATGGGAGACAGATACGCAGTATTTT. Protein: CASSQWETDTQYF.

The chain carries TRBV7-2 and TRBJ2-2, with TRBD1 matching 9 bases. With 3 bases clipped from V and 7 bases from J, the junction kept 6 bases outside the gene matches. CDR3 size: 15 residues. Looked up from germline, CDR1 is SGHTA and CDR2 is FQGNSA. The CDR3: CASSFGTGRDGELFF. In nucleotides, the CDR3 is TGTGCCAGCAGCTTCGGGACAGGGCGTGACGGGGAGCTGTTTTTT.

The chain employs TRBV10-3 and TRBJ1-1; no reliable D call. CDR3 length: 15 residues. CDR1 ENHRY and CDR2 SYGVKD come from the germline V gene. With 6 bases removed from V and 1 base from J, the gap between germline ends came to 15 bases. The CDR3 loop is CAIRADTTPNTEAFF. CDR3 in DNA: TGTGCCATCAGGGCAGATACTACTCCGAACACTGAAGCTTTCTTT.

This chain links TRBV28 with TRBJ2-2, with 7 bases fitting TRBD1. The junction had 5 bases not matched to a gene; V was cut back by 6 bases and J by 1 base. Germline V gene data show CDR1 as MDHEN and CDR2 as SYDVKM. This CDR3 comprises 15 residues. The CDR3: CASREGTVNTGELFF. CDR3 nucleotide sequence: TGTGCCAGCAGAGAAGGGACAGTGAACACCGGGGAGCTGTTTTTT.

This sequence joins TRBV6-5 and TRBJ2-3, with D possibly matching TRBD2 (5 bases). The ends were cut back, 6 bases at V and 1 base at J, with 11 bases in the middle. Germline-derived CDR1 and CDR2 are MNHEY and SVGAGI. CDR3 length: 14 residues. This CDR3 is CASRAHGGTDTQYF. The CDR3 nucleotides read TGTGCCAGCAGAGCCCACGGGGGCACAGATACGCAGTATTTT.

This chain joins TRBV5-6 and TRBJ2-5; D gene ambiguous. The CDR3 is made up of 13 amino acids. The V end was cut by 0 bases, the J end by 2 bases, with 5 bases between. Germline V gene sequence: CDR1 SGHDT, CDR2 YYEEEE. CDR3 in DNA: TGTGCCAGCAGCTTGGCTCTACAAGAGACCCAGTACTTC. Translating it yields CASSLALQETQYF.